This entry concerns a single TCR beta chain. The data were obtained in a study of control samples from healthy donors and cancer patients. The method was immunoSEQ multiplex PCR; TCRdb's version includes in-frame clones alone and lacks a portion of them. This table has under 65,000 clones, just over 90% appearing once. Per germline, CDR1 KGHSH and CDR2 LQKENI. The V gene end was trimmed by 7 bases and the J gene end by 7 bases; junction bases not matched to a gene: 6. The CDR3 extends over 13 amino acids. The specimen was PBMCs. The receptor comes from a woman between 45 and 60 years old with colorectal cancer. The chain employs TRBV18 and TRBJ2-7; 11 positions agree with TRBD1. CDR3 nucleotides: TGTGCCAGCTTCCCCGGGACAGGGGGTGAGCAGTACTTC. It is translated as CASFPGTGGEQYF.